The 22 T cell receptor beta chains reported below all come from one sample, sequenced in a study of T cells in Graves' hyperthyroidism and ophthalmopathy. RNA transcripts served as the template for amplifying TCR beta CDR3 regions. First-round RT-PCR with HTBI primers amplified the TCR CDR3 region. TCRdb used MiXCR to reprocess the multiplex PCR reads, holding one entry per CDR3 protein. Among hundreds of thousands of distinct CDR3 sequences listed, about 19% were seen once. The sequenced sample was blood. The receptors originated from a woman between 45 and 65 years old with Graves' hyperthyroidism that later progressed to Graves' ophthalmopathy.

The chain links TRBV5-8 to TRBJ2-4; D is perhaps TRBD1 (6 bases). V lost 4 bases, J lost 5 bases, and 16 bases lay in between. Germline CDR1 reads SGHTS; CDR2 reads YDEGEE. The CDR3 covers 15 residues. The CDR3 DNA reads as TGTGCCAGCAGCCCACAGGGCGTAATCCAAAACATTCAGTACTTC. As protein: CASSPQGVIQNIQYF.

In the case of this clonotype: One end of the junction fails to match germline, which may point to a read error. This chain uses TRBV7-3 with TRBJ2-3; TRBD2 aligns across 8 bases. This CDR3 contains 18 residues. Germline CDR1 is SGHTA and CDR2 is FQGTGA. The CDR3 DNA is TGTGCCGGCAGCTTAAAGAACACGGGGGGGCTTGTCACAGATACGCAGTATTTT. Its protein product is CAGSLKNTGGLVTDTQYF.

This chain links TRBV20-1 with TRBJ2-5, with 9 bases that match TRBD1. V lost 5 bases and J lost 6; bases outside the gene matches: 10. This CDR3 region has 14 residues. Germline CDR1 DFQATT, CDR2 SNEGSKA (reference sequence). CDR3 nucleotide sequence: TGCAGTGCTTTACCGACAGGGGGAATAAAGACCCAGTACTTC. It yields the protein CSALPTGGIKTQYF.

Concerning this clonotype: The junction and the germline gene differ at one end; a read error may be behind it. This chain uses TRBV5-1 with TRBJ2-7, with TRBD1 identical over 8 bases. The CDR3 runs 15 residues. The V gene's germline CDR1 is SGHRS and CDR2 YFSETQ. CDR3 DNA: TGCGCCAGCAGCTACACAGGGGGTGGGCCCTACGAGAAGTACTTC. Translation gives CASSYTGGGPYEKYF.

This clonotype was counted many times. The CDR3 coding sequence is TGCAGTGCTATGACGGGACAGGGTGACTATGGCTACACCTTC. Amino acids: CSAMTGQGDYGYTF. The chain uses TRBV20-1 and TRBJ1-2; 9 positions match TRBD1. The germline V gene has CDR1 DFQATT and CDR2 SNEGSKA (reference sequence). With 4 bases clipped from V and 3 bases from J, the junction kept 6 bases outside the gene matches. The CDR3 is made up of 14 amino acids.

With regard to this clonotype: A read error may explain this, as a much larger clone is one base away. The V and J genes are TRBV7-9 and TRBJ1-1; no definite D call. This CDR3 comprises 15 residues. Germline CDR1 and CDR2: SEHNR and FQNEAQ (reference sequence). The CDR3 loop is CASGLVYGVWTEAFF. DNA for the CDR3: TGTGCCAGCGGCTTAGTGTACGGTGTCTGGACTGAAGCTTTCTTT. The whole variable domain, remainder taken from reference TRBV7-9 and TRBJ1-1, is DTGVSQNPRHKITKRGQNVTFRCDPISEHNRLYWYRQTLGQGPEFLTYFQNEAQLEKSRLLSDRFSAERPKGSFSTLEIQRTEQGDSAMYLCASGLVYGVWTEAFFGQGTRLTVV.

The CDR3 DNA reads TGTGCCACCAGTGATTTTTCGGGGCAGGGCACCGGGGAGCTGTTTTTT. Amino acid sequence: CATSDFSGQGTGELFF. The chain has TRBV24-1 and TRBJ2-2; D is perhaps TRBD1 or TRBD2 (5 bases each). Trimming removed 1 base at V and 4 bases at J, with 12 bases between. In germline, CDR1 is KGHDR, CDR2 SFDVKD. This CDR3 has 16 residues.

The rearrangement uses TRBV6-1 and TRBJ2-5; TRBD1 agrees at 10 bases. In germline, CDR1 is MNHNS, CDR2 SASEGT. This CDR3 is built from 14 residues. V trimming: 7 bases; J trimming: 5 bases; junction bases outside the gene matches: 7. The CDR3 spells CASNTGTGEETQYF. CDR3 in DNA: TGTGCCAGCAATACCGGGACAGGGGAGGAGACCCAGTACTTC.

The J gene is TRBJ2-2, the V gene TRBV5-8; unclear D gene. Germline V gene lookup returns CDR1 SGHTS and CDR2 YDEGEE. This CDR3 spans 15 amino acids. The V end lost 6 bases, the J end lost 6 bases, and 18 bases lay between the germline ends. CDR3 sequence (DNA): TGTGCCAGCATCATGACCAGCCCCGAGGCCGGGGAGCTGTTTTTT. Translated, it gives CASIMTSPEAGELFF.

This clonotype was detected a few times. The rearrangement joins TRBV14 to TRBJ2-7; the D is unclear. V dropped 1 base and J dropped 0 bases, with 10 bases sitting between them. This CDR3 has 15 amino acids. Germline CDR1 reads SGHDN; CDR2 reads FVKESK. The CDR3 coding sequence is TGTGCCAGCAGCCAAGTGAACCGAGACTCCTACGAGCAGTACTTC. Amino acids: CASSQVNRDSYEQYF.

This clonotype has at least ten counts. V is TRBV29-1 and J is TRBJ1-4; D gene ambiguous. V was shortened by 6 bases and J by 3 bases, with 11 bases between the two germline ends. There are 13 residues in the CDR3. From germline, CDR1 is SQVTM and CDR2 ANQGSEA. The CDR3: CSVKTYSNEKLFF. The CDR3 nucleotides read TGCAGCGTCAAAACATATTCTAATGAAAAACTGTTTTTT.

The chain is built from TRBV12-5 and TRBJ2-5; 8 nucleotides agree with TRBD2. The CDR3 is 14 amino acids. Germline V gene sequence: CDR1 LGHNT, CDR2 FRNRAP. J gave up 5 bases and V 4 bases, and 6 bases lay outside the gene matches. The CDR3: CASGSGTSGETQYF. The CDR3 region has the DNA TGTGCTAGTGGTTCGGGGACTAGTGGGGAGACCCAGTACTTC.

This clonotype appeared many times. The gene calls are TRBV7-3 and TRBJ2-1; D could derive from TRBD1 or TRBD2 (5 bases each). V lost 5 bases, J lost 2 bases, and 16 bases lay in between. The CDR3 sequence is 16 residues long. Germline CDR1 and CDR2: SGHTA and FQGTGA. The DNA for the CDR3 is TGTGCCAGCAGCGCGGGCCGGGACGGTGCCTACAATGAGCAGTTCTTC. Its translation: CASSAGRDGAYNEQFF.

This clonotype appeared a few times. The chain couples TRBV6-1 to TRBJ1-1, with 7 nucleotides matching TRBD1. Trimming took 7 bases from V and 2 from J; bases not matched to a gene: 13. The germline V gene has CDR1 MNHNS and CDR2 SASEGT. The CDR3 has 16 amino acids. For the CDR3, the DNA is TGTGCCAGCACCCTCTACCGGACAGGCACTAACACTGAAGCTTTCTTT. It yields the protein CASTLYRTGTNTEAFF.

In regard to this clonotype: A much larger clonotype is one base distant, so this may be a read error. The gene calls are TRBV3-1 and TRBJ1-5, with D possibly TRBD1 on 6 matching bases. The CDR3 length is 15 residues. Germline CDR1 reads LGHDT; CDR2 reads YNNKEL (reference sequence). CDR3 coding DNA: TGTGCCGGCAGCGGGAGAAGCAGGGGCTATCAGCCCCAGCATTTT. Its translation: CAGSGRSRGYQPQHF.

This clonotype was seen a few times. The CDR3: CASSQDGSNSPLHF. DNA for the CDR3: TGTGCCAGCAGCCAAGATGGTAGTAATTCACCCCTCCACTTT. The rearrangement links TRBV3-1 to TRBJ1-6; no reliable D call. The CDR3 extends over 14 amino acids. Germline V gene sequence: CDR1 LGHDT, CDR2 YNNKEL (reference sequence). V was trimmed by 0 bases and J by 6 bases, leaving 6 bases between them.

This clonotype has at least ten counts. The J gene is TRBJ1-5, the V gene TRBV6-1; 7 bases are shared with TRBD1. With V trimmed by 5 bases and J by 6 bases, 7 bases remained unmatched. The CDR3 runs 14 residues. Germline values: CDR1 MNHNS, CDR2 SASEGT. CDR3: CASSQESGGQPQHF. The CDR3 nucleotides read TGTGCCAGCAGTCAAGAATCAGGGGGTCAGCCCCAGCATTTT.

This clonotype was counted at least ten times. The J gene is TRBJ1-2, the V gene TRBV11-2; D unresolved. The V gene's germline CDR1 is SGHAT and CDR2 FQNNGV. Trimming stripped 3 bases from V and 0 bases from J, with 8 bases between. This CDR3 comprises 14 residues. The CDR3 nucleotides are TGTGCCAGCAGCTTCCGGGAAGCTAACTATGGCTACACCTTC. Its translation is CASSFREANYGYTF.

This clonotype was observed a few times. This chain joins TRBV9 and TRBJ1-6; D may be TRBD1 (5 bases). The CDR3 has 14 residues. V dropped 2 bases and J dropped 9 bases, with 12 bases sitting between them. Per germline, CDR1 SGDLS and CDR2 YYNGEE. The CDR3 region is CASSVGGAGSPLHF. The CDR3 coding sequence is TGTGCCAGCAGCGTCGGAGGGGCTGGTTCACCCCTCCACTTT.

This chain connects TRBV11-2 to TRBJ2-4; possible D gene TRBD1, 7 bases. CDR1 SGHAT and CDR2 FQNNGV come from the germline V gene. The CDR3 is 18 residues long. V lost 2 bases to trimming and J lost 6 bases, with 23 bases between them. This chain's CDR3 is CASSLSSGSRGDRNIQYF. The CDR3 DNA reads TGTGCCAGCAGCTTATCCTCAGGGTCCAGGGGGGACAGAAACATTCAGTACTTC.

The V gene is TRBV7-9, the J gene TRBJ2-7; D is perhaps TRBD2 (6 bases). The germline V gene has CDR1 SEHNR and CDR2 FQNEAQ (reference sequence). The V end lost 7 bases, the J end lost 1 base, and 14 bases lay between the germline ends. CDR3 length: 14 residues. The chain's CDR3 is CASTRSGTSYEQYF. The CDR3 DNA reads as TGTGCCAGCACCCGCTCCGGGACTTCCTACGAGCAGTACTTC.

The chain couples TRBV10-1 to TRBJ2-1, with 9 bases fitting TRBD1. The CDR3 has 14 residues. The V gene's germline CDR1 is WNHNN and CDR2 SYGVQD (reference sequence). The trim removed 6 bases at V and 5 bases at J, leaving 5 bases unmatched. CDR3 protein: CASSGTGIDNEQFF. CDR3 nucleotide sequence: TGCGCCAGCAGCGGGACAGGGATCGACAATGAGCAGTTCTTC.